This entry describes one T cell receptor (beta chain). What it binds is not known. For every subset, genomic DNA was evenly distributed across several immunoSEQ plates. Here immunoSEQ multiplex PCR was the method, and the copy in TCRdb shows in-frame clones only, minus some. The sample has about 680,000 clones, under 95% seen once. The sample is drawn from a study of shared clonotypes between healthy human individuals. The germline V gene has CDR1 MDHEN and CDR2 SYDVKM. J lost 4 bases, V lost 5 bases, and 4 bases had no gene match. This CDR3 has 13 residues. Study-wide points: Naive subsets generally had larger estimated richness than memory subsets.

CD45RO-negative CD8 cells positively selected for CCR7 made up the naive population, which excluded terminally differentiated effector memory CD45RA+ cells. The source is a man in his thirties or forties in good health. Sequenced sample: naive CD8+ T cells sorted from blood. The genes are TRBV28 and TRBJ2-7; 8 nucleotides match TRBD2. Here the CDR3 reads CASSQRGGYEQYF. DNA for the CDR3: TGTGCCAGCAGTCAACGGGGGGGTTACGAGCAGTACTTC. Together with reference TRBV28 and TRBJ2-7, the CDR3 gives the full variable domain: DVKVTQSSRYLVKRTGEKVFLECVQDMDHENMFWYRQDPGLGLRLIYFSYDVKMKEKGDIPEGYSVSREKKERFSLILESASTNQTSMYLCASSQRGGYEQYFGPGTRLTVT.